This paragraph reports one T cell receptor beta chain. What it binds is unknown. The data originate from a study of shared clonotypes between healthy human individuals. Broader study findings: Clonotype sharing among donors was thought likely to change with sequencing depth.

Germline CDR1 LNHDA, CDR2 SQIVND (reference sequence). The V gene lost 5 bases and the J gene lost 0 bases, with 13 bases spanning the gap. The CDR3 covers 16 residues. It was roughly 200 ng DNA, approximately 30,000 T cell genomes, that sorted-subset replicate PCRs used. The protocol was immunoSEQ multiplex PCR, while the TCRdb copy is restricted to in-frame clones and leaves out a portion. The data show over 2,000,000 clones, roughly 93% seen once. Naive CD8 populations comprised CD45RO-negative cells positively selected for CCR7, excluding terminally differentiated effector memory CD45RA+ cells. The sample comprised naive CD8+ T cells from PBMCs. The clonotype was recovered from a man aged 18-30 years in good health. Some clones in this sample may be carry-over from other donors' samples. The chain employs TRBV19 and TRBJ1-4; no definite D call. The CDR3 region is CASSLQVLATNEKLFF. The CDR3 nucleotides are TGTGCCAGTAGTCTCCAAGTACTTGCAACTAATGAAAAACTGTTTTTT.